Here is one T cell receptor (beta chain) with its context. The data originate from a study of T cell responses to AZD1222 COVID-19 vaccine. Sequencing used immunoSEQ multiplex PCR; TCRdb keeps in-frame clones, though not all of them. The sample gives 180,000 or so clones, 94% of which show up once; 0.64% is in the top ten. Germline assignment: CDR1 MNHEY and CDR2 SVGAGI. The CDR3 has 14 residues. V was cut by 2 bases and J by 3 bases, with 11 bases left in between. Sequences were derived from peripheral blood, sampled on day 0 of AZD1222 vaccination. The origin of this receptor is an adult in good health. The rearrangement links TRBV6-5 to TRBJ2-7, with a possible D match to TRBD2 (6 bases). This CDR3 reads CASSYRPSDYEQYF. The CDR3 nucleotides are TGTGCCAGCAGTTACCGGCCTAGCGACTACGAGCAGTACTTC.